The T cell receptor (beta chain) under discussion was sequenced for a study of blood T cells in healthy people across ages. The study, taken as a whole, reports: Among long-lived donors, naive CD4+ cells were more numerous and diversity higher than in aged donors. Naive T cell percentage showed a strong correlation with TCR beta diversity. The fall in TCR beta diversity per million T cells was roughly linear with age.

A second PCR of about 6 to 12 cycles used a sample-barcoded 5' primer and a J-beta primer mix. Individual samples furnished no less than 3 million CDR3-containing paired-end reads apiece. One entry per CDR3 protein, called by TCRdb with MiXCR from the 5' RACE reads. The sample contains fewer than 900,000 distinct CDR3 sequences, roughly 41% of which appear only once. To note about this clonotype: As yet, its antigen is unknown. A read error may be the cause here, since a much bigger clone is one base away.

The germline V and J ends were trimmed by 9 bases and 8 bases, with 18 bases remaining between them. The CDR3 is 13 amino acids. The germline V gene has CDR1 SGHTA and CDR2 FQGNSA. The J gene is TRBJ2-3, the V gene TRBV7-2; D not resolved. This clonotype was sampled from an older woman in good health. Material: blood. CDR3: CASSERSDATQYF. The CDR3 coding sequence is TGTGCCAGTTCCGAGCGATCCGATGCTACGCAGTATTTT.